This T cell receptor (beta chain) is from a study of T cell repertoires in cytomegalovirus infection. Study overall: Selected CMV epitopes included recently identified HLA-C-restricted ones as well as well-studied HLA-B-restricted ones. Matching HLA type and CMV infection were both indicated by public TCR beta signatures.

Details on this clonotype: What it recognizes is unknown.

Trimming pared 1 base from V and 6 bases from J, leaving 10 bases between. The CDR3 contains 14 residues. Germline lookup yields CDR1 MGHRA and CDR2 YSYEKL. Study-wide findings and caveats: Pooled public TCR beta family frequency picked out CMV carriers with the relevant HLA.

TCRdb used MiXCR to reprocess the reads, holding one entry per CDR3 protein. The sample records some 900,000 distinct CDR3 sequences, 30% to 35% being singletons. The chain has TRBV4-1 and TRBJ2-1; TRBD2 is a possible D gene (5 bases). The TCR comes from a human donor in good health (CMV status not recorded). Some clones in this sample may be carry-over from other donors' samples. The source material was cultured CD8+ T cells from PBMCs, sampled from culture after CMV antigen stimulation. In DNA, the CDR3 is TGCGCCAGCAGCCAAGCCGGACTCGGCAATGAGCAGTTCTTC. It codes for CASSQAGLGNEQFF.